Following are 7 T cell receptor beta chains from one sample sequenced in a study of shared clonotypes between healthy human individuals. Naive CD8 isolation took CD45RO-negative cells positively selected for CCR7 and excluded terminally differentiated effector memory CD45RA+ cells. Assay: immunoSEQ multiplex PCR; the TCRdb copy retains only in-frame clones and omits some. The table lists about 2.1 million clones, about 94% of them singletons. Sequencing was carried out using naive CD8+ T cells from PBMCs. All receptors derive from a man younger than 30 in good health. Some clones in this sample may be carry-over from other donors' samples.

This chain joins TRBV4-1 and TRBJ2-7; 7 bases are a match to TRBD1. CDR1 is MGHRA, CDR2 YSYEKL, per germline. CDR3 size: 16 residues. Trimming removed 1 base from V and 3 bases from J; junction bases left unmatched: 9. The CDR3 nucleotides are TGCGCCAGCAGCCAAGGGCCCGGGACAGTTTACTACGAGCAGTACTTC. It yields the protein CASSQGPGTVYYEQYF.

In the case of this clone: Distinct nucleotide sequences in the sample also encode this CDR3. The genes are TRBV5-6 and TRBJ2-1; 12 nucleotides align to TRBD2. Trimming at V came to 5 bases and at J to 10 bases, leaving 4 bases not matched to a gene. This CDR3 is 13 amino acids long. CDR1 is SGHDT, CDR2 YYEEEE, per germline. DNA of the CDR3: TGTGCCAGCAGTCTCGGGACTAGCGGGGAGCAGTTCTTC. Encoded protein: CASSLGTSGEQFF.

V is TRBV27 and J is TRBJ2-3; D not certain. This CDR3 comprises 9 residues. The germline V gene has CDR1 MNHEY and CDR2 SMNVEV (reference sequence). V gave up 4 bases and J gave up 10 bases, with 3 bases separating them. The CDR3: CASSSAQYF. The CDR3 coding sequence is TGTGCCAGCAGTTCGGCGCAGTATTTT.

CDR3 bases: TGTGCCAGCAGTTCCTGGGGACTAGCGGGAAACACCGGGGAGCTGTTTTTT. The encoded protein is CASSSWGLAGNTGELFF. This chain uses TRBV28 with TRBJ2-2; 13 bases map to TRBD2. Germline V gives CDR1 MDHEN, CDR2 SYDVKM. The CDR3 runs to 17 residues. Trimming cost V 4 bases and J 2 bases; bases outside gene matches: 4.

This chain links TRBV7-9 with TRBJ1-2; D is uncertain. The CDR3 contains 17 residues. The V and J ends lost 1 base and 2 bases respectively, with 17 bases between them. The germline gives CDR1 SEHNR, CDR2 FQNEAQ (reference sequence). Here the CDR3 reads CASSLGPWESRNYGYTF. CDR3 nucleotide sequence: TGTGCCAGCAGCTTAGGCCCGTGGGAAAGTAGGAACTATGGCTACACCTTC.

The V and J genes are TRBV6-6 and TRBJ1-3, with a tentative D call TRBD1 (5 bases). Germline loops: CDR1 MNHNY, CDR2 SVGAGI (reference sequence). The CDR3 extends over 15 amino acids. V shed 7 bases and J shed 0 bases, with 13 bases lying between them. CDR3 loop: CASTEGRFSGNTIYF. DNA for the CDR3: TGTGCCAGCACCGAGGGACGGTTCTCTGGAAACACCATATATTTT.

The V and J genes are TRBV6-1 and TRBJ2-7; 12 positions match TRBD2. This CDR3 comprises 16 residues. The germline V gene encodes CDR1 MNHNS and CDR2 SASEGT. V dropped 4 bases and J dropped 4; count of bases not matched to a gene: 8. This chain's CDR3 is CASSVPGLAGSYEQYF. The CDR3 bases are TGTGCCAGCAGTGTTCCAGGACTAGCGGGATCGTACGAGCAGTACTTC.